This record looks at one T cell receptor beta chain sequence and its context. Trimming took 4 bases from V and 4 from J, leaving 17 bases between them. The CDR3 is made up of 15 amino acids. The germline V gene has CDR1 SGDLS and CDR2 YYNGEE. These data belong to a study of T cells in Graves' hyperthyroidism and ophthalmopathy. Amplification of TCR beta CDR3 regions used RNA as the template. When the TCR CDR3 underwent first-round RT-PCR, the HTBI primer set was used. TCRdb reprocessed the multiplex PCR reads with MiXCR, giving one entry per CDR3 protein. Counted here are roughly 740,000 distinct CDR3 sequences, roughly 17% occurring once; the ten biggest clones make up under 10%. Stable Graves' hyperthyroidism meant no ophthalmopathy progression within 18 months. For the diagnoses, clinical symptoms, serum thyroxine and TRAb, thyroid ultrasound and orbital computed tomography were used.

The sample taken for sequencing was blood. The TCR sequence derives from a man aged 18 to 29 with Graves' hyperthyroidism. This chain connects TRBV9 to TRBJ1-1; D gene uncertain. CDR3 amino acids: CASSPREGLSTEAFF. The CDR3, as DNA: TGTGCCAGCAGCCCCCGAGAAGGGCTATCCACTGAAGCTTTCTTT.